This T cell receptor (beta chain) was recorded in a study of T cell changes during pregnancy in multiple sclerosis. Comment on this clone: The sample has other DNA sequences that encode this CDR3 too.

Only in-frame clones appear in the TCRdb table, and some are missing; sequencing was by immunoSEQ multiplex PCR. This repertoire shows 71,000 or so clones, 85% to 95% found once; its top ten account for about 1.2%. V dropped 1 base and J dropped 0 bases, with 7 bases sitting between them. Germline CDR1 reads SGHTA; CDR2 reads FQGNSA. This CDR3 spans 15 amino acids. Sequenced material: peripheral blood, taken in the third trimester of pregnancy. The TCR was taken from a female donor with multiple sclerosis, enrolled in a pregnancy study. The J gene is TRBJ1-5, the V gene TRBV7-2; no clear D. The CDR3 loop is CASSLDSYSNQPQHF. The CDR3 nucleotides read TGTGCCAGCAGCTTAGACAGCTATAGCAATCAGCCCCAGCATTTT.